The 13 T cell receptor beta chains given below trace back to one sample, sequenced in a study of blood T cell repertoires in COVID-19. The data were produced by immunoSEQ multiplex PCR, yet TCRdb's version contains in-frame clones alone and is incomplete. The sample shows 130,000 to 150,000 clones, 75% to 85% of them seen only once. Sequences were obtained from peripheral blood. The receptors were sampled from a man aged 55 to 70 with active or convalescent COVID-19.

The V call is TRBV6-6, the J call TRBJ1-5; D uncertain. V lost 5 bases and J 6 bases, leaving 8 bases between the germline ends. The CDR3 is 12 amino acids. Germline V gene sequence: CDR1 MNHNY, CDR2 SVGAGI (reference sequence). The CDR3: CASSKDFQPQHF. The CDR3 DNA reads as TGTGCCAGCAGTAAGGACTTTCAGCCCCAGCATTTT.

The rearrangement joins TRBV7-2 to TRBJ2-3; the match to TRBD2 covers 8 bases. The germline V gene encodes CDR1 SGHTA and CDR2 FQGNSA. CDR3 length equals 15 residues. V lost 0 bases to trimming and J lost 4 bases; unmatched junction nucleotides: 3. CDR3 in DNA: TGTGCCAGCAGCTTAGCGGGGACTAGGGCAGATACGCAGTATTTT. This codes for CASSLAGTRADTQYF.

The chain is built from TRBV6-4 and TRBJ2-3; maybe TRBD1 (6 bases). This CDR3 is built from 13 residues. The germline gives CDR1 MRHNA, CDR2 SNTAGT. V was trimmed by 6 bases and J by 4 bases, leaving 11 bases between them. In DNA, the CDR3 is TGTGCCAGCAGCCAACAGGGTTCAGATACGCAGTATTTT. Amino acid sequence: CASSQQGSDTQYF.

This sequence joins TRBV9 and TRBJ2-5; possible D gene TRBD1, 8 bases. This CDR3 has 18 residues. V was shortened by 4 bases and J by 1 base, with 23 bases between the two germline ends. Per the germline V gene, CDR1 is SGDLS and CDR2 is YYNGEE. In DNA, the CDR3 is TGTGCCAGCAGCCCCCGGACAGGGATCCTAGCGGTCCAAGAGACCCAGTACTTC. It encodes CASSPRTGILAVQETQYF.

The genes are TRBV6-5 and TRBJ1-2; 7 bases align to TRBD1. After removal of 5 bases from V and 6 bases from J, the junction contained 12 bases not matched to a gene. The CDR3 sequence is 15 residues long. From germline, CDR1 is MNHEY and CDR2 SVGAGI. In DNA, the CDR3 is TGTGCCAGCAGTCCTACAGGGGCCCTTCGTAATGGCTACACCTTC. It translates to CASSPTGALRNGYTF.

The CDR3 sequence: CASSLVEGAGQFF. DNA for the CDR3: TGTGCCAGCAGCTTAGTAGAGGGGGCGGGCCAGTTCTTC. The rearrangement joins TRBV7-9 to TRBJ2-1, with 7 bases lining up with TRBD1. The CDR3 contains 13 residues. Germline values: CDR1 SEHNR, CDR2 FQNEAQ (reference sequence). Trimming at V came to 1 base and at J to 13 bases, leaving 7 bases not matched to a gene. The variable domain in full, with the rest retrieved from reference TRBV7-9 and TRBJ2-1, is DTGVSQNPRHKITKRGQNVTFRCDPISEHNRLYWYRQTLGQGPEFLTYFQNEAQLEKSRLLSDRFSAERPKGSFSTLEIQRTEQGDSAMYLCASSLVEGAGQFFGPGTRLTVL.

V gene TRBV29-1 combines with J gene TRBJ2-1; 8 nucleotides align to TRBD2. CDR1 and CDR2 (germline): SQVTM, ANQGSEA. The V gene end was trimmed by 5 bases and the J gene end by 7 bases; junction bases not matched to a gene: 4. The CDR3 extends over 12 amino acids. CDR3 protein: CSVSSGGNEQFF. As DNA, the CDR3 is TGCAGCGTTTCGAGCGGGGGTAATGAGCAGTTCTTC.

V usage is TRBV28 and J usage is TRBJ1-5; 9 bases map to TRBD1. V dropped 3 bases and J dropped 1; count of bases not matched to a gene: 7. CDR3 length equals 17 residues. Germline assignment: CDR1 MDHEN and CDR2 SYDVKM. Here the CDR3 DNA reads TGTGCCAGCAGTTTCGTGGGACAGGGTTTAAGCAATCAGCCCCAGCATTTT. Encoded protein: CASSFVGQGLSNQPQHF.

The V gene is TRBV6-6, the J gene TRBJ2-3; D not certain. There are 14 residues in the CDR3. Looked up from germline, CDR1 is MNHNY and CDR2 is SVGAGI (reference sequence). V was shortened by 0 bases and J by 3 bases, with 7 bases between the two germline ends. The CDR3: CASSYSPVTDTQYF. Written as DNA, the CDR3 is TGTGCCAGCAGTTACTCACCAGTAACAGATACGCAGTATTTT.

The rearrangement uses TRBV12-3 or TRBV12-4 and TRBJ2-5; D perhaps matches TRBD2 (6 bases). The ends were cut back, 3 bases at V and 5 bases at J, with 10 bases in the middle. The CDR3 extends over 13 amino acids. The CDR3 DNA is TGTGCCAGCAGTTTCCTCCGGGGGGAGACCCAGTACTTC. Protein product: CASSFLRGETQYF.

CDR3 bases: TGTGCCAGCAGCTTGGGGGGGCGGCTCCTCGGCACTGAAGCTTTCTTT. Protein: CASSLGGRLLGTEAFF. The genes are TRBV5-5 and TRBJ1-1; possible D gene TRBD1, 6 bases. CDR1 SGHKS and CDR2 YYEKEE come from the germline V gene (reference sequence). The CDR3 extends over 16 amino acids. Deletions cut 0 bases from V and 4 bases from J, with 16 bases between. The full variable domain, completed using reference TRBV5-5 and TRBJ1-1, is DAGVTQSPTHLIKTRGQQVTLRCSPISGHKSVSWYQQVLGQGPQFIFQYYEKEERGRGNFPDRFSARQFPNYSSELNVNALLLGDSALYLCASSLGGRLLGTEAFFGQGTRLTVV.

This chain links TRBV7-2 with TRBJ1-2; TRBD1 might be the D (5 bases). The CDR3 contains 13 residues. Trimming pared 1 base from V and 6 bases from J, leaving 9 bases between. The germline CDR1 and CDR2 sequences are SGHTA and FQGNSA. The CDR3 DNA sequence: TGTGCCAGCAGCTTAGTGATAGGGGATGGCTACACCTTC. Amino acid sequence: CASSLVIGDGYTF.

The chain joins TRBV6-4 to TRBJ2-3, with 7 bases fitting TRBD1. The CDR3 loop spans 14 amino acids. Germline V lookup: CDR1 MRHNA, CDR2 SNTAGT. With 6 bases clipped from V and 1 base from J, the junction kept 4 bases outside the gene matches. The CDR3 nucleotides read TGTGCCAGCAGCAGGACAGGTGGCACAGATACGCAGTATTTT. Its protein product is CASSRTGGTDTQYF.